This paragraph covers one TCR beta chain sequence. Its target is not known. Mismatch with germline at one junction end may stem from a read error. The isolated RNA, all of it, was reverse transcribed, so expressed TCRB transcripts were what got sequenced. Sequencing was performed with immunoSEQ multiplex PCR; in TCRdb, only in-frame clones are kept and a portion is missing. The top ten clones hold about 1.6% of a sample with about 41,000 clones, around 63% of them seen once. This entry belongs to a study of beta chain features in type 1 diabetes. The study's findings and limits: Cells expressing TCR highly could be over-represented by cDNA sequencing. Shorter TCRB CDR3s, moderately but significantly so, marked every one of the four CD4+ subsets in Type 1 diabetes patients.

The CDR3 covers 14 residues. In germline, CDR1 is SQVTM, CDR2 ANQGSEA. Sorted populations all had greater than 98% purity. This receptor was obtained from a man aged 25-40 years with type 1 diabetes. Some clones in this sample may be carry-over from other donors' samples. The chain is built from TRBV29-1 and TRBJ2-3; 9 bases are a match to TRBD2. The sequenced sample consisted of Tregs from blood. The CDR3 protein is CSVEGLAGFDTQYF. CDR3 DNA sequence: TGCAGCGTCGAAGGGCTAGCGGGGTTCGATACGCAGTATTTT.